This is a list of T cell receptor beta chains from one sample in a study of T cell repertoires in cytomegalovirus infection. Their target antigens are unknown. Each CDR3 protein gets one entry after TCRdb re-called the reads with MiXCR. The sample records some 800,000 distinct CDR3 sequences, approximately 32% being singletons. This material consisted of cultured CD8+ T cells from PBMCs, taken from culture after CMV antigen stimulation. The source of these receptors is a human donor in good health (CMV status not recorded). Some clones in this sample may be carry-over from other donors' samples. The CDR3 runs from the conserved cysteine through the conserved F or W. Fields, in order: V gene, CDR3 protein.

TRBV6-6 CASPAITEAGYTF
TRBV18 CASSPTPLTVSGQPQHF
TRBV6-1 CASSPKGGFRYGYTF
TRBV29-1 CSAEGTGGEKLFF
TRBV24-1 CATSDWGAGANVLTF
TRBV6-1 CASRGDRDRGNTGELFF
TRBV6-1 CASSRQGRQIYNTLNTEAFF
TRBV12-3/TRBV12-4 CASSFLGRGAGNTIYF
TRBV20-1 CSARGGRGFSNQPQHF
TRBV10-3 CAVASGNTDTQYF
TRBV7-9 CASGAASISGANVLTF
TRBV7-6 CASSEGGGAGETQYF
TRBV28 CASSRGQGFDGELFF
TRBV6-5 CASKEAVKGGAGQPQHF
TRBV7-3 CASSLTYSPGYNEQFF
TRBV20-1 CSARDRSGGLYEQYF
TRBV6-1 CASNFPGVDTEAFF
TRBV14 CASSQVPGNPQETQYF
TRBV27 CASSLITGVLFF
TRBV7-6 CASSPFNLGNGAFF